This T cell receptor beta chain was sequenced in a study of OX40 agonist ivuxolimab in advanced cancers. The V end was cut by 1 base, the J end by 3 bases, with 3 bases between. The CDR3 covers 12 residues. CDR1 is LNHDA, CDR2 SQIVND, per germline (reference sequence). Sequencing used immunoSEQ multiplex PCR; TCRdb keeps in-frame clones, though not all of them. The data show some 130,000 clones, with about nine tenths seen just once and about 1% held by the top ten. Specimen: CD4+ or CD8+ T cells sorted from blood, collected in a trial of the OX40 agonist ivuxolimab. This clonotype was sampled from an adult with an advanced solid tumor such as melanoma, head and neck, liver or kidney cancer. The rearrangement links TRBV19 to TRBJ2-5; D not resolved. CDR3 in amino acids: CASSIGKETQYF. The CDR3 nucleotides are TGTGCCAGTAGTATAGGTAAAGAGACCCAGTACTTC.